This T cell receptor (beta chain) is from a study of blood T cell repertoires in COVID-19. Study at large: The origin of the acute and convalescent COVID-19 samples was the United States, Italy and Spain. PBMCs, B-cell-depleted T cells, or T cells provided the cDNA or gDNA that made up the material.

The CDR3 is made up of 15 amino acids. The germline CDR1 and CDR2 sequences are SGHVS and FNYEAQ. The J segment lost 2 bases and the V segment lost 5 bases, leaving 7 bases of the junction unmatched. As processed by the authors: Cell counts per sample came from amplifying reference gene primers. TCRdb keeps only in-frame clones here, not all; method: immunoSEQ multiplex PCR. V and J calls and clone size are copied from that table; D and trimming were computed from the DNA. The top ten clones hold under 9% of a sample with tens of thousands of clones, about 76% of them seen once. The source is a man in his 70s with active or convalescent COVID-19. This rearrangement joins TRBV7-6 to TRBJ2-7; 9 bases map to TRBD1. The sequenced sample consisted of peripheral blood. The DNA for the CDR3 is TGTGCCAGCAGCCTTACCGGGACAGGGCCCTACGAGCAGTACTTC. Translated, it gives CASSLTGTGPYEQYF.